These T cell receptor beta chains were read from a single sample in a study of cytomegalovirus exposure and HLA in healthy donors. Sequencing used immunoSEQ multiplex PCR; TCRdb keeps in-frame clones, though not all of them. In the table there are over 100,000 clones, around 73% of which are singletons. Sequenced input: PBMCs. The receptors here all came from a female donor in good health and CMV-seronegative. The CDR3 runs from the conserved cysteine through the conserved F or W. Each record gives: J gene, D gene, V gene, CDR3 protein. D genes are given only for firm matches.

J gene: TRBJ2-1; D gene: -; V gene: TRBV2; CDR3 protein: CASKADEQFF
J gene: TRBJ2-7; D gene: TRBD1; V gene: TRBV15; CDR3 protein: CATSSRDSYEQYF
J gene: TRBJ1-1; D gene: -; V gene: TRBV5-1; CDR3 protein: CASSLDPGNTEAFF
J gene: TRBJ2-1; D gene: TRBD1; V gene: TRBV27; CDR3 protein: CASGDSGYNEQFF
J gene: TRBJ1-4; D gene: TRBD1; V gene: TRBV7-2; CDR3 protein: CASSLEGTGYEKLFF
J gene: TRBJ1-2; D gene: -; V gene: TRBV19; CDR3 protein: CASKSADNYGYTF
J gene: TRBJ2-7; D gene: -; V gene: TRBV21-1; CDR3 protein: CASGGGGCNQYF
J gene: TRBJ2-2; D gene: TRBD1; V gene: TRBV6-4; CDR3 protein: CASSGTGDANTGELFF
J gene: TRBJ2-1; D gene: -; V gene: TRBV29-1; CDR3 protein: CSVDLRLPEYNEQFF
J gene: TRBJ2-1; D gene: TRBD1; V gene: TRBV15; CDR3 protein: CATSGSDRGAYNEQFF
J gene: TRBJ2-2; D gene: TRBD2; V gene: TRBV7-9; CDR3 protein: CASSLGQLAAGLNTGELFF
J gene: TRBJ1-3; D gene: -; V gene: TRBV25-1; CDR3 protein: CASRPGGDTIYF
J gene: TRBJ2-3; D gene: TRBD2; V gene: TRBV7-2; CDR3 protein: CASSLSPPAGGTDTQYF
J gene: TRBJ2-1; D gene: -; V gene: TRBV19; CDR3 protein: CASSIGESFPPFNEQFF
J gene: TRBJ2-3; D gene: -; V gene: TRBV5-1; CDR3 protein: CASSYDRHSTDTQYF
J gene: TRBJ1-5; D gene: -; V gene: TRBV7-2; CDR3 protein: CASSPRPGNQPQHF
J gene: TRBJ1-2; D gene: TRBD1; V gene: TRBV7-9; CDR3 protein: CASSPTGDGYTF
J gene: TRBJ1-1; D gene: TRBD1; V gene: TRBV5-1; CDR3 protein: CASSLAGTGETEAFF
J gene: TRBJ2-1; D gene: -; V gene: TRBV4-1; CDR3 protein: CASSLIVMRNYNEQFF
J gene: TRBJ1-2; D gene: TRBD1; V gene: TRBV5-4; CDR3 protein: CASSSTGGAGYGYTF
J gene: TRBJ2-1; D gene: -; V gene: TRBV27; CDR3 protein: CASSLAVSSYNEQFF
J gene: TRBJ1-1; D gene: -; V gene: TRBV7-8; CDR3 protein: CASSLGTANTEAFF
J gene: TRBJ2-5; D gene: -; V gene: TRBV28; CDR3 protein: CASSLKFEQYF
J gene: TRBJ1-5; D gene: TRBD1; V gene: TRBV19; CDR3 protein: CASRLKTGGNQPQHF
J gene: TRBJ2-7; D gene: -; V gene: TRBV14; CDR3 protein: CASRFMEQYF
J gene: TRBJ2-7; D gene: TRBD1; V gene: TRBV5-4; CDR3 protein: CASSTPGDRGQQYF
J gene: TRBJ2-4; D gene: TRBD1; V gene: TRBV2; CDR3 protein: CASRGQGRQYF
J gene: TRBJ2-2; D gene: -; V gene: TRBV7-3; CDR3 protein: CASSRGTPLGELFF
J gene: TRBJ1-1; D gene: -; V gene: TRBV29-1; CDR3 protein: CSVEERAGEAFF
J gene: TRBJ1-3; D gene: -; V gene: TRBV5-4; CDR3 protein: CASRKDSGSGNTIYF
J gene: TRBJ1-1; D gene: -; V gene: TRBV7-9; CDR3 protein: CASSPSWRHLNTEAFF
J gene: TRBJ2-7; D gene: -; V gene: TRBV6-5; CDR3 protein: CASSRNRGGEQYF